The 12 T cell receptor beta chains given below trace back to one sample, sequenced in a study of T cell repertoires in cytomegalovirus infection. TCRdb recomputed calls from the reads with MiXCR, one row per CDR3 protein. The sample includes almost 500,000 distinct CDR3 sequences, roughly 10% of them seen just once. Sequencing input: PBMCs. The receptors were gathered from a human donor in good health (CMV status not recorded). Some clones in this sample may be carry-over from other donors' samples.

This clonotype showed up just a few times. The chain recombines TRBV20-1 with TRBJ1-1, with TRBD1 identical over 8 bases. CDR1 and CDR2 (germline): DFQATT, SNEGSKA (reference sequence). Germline trimming cut 0 bases from V and 11 bases from J; bases unmatched to any gene: 14. CDR3 length: 15 residues. Written as DNA, the CDR3 is TGCAGTGCTAGAGATCGGCAGGGGGCGGTTAATTGGGCTTTCTTT. The encoded protein is CSARDRQGAVNWAFF.

This clonotype was recorded a few times. The chain is built from TRBV11-3 and TRBJ2-1, with D hard to call. This CDR3 contains 16 residues. Trimming pared 5 bases from V and 0 bases from J, leaving 14 bases between. Germline assignment: CDR1 SGHNT and CDR2 YENEEA. The CDR3 loop reads CASSPLGRNSYNEQFF. The CDR3 nucleotides read TGTGCCAGCAGCCCCCTTGGACGGAACTCCTACAATGAGCAGTTCTTC.

In nucleotides, the CDR3 is TGTGCCAGCAGCCCTACGTGGGGAACCAAAAACATTCAGTACTTC. Amino acid sequence: CASSPTWGTKNIQYF. This chain links TRBV6-2 or TRBV6-3 with TRBJ2-4, with unresolved D. Trimming cost V 6 bases and J 2 bases, with 14 bases left between them. Per the germline V gene, CDR1 is MNHEY and CDR2 is SVGEGT. CDR3 length equals 15 residues.

This clonotype was detected ten times or more. The chain combines TRBV2 with TRBJ2-3; D call uncertain. The CDR3 is 16 amino acids. The V and J ends lost 3 bases and 1 base respectively, with 14 bases between them. In germline, CDR1 is SNHLY, CDR2 FYNNEI. The CDR3: CASSDPITSRTDTQYF. As DNA, the CDR3 is TGTGCCAGCAGTGATCCGATTACCTCCCGCACAGATACGCAGTATTTT. Using reference TRBV2 and TRBJ2-3 for the parts outside the CDR3, the full variable domain is EPEVTQTPSHQVTQMGQEVILRCVPISNHLYFYWYRQILGQKVEFLVSFYNNEISEKSEIFDDQFSVERPDGSNFTLKIRSTKLEDSAMYFCASSDPITSRTDTQYFGPGTRLTVL.

This CDR3 is CASSLSPGEGYNEQFF. CDR3 DNA sequence: TGTGCCAGCAGTTTATCGCCAGGGGAGGGGTACAATGAGCAGTTCTTC. This sequence joins TRBV27 and TRBJ2-1; the D gene is possibly TRBD2 (7 bases). V was cut by 0 bases and J by 4 bases, with 13 bases left in between. CDR3 length: 16 amino acids. Germline V gives CDR1 MNHEY, CDR2 SMNVEV (reference sequence).

This clonotype has a count of ten or more. This chain uses TRBV6-1 with TRBJ2-2; TRBD2 matches 13 bases. Germline values: CDR1 MNHNS, CDR2 SASEGT. V lost 6 bases, J lost 6 bases, and 7 bases stayed unmatched. This CDR3 contains 16 residues. Here the CDR3 reads CASSALAGGPPGELFF. The CDR3 nucleotides read TGTGCCAGCAGCGCACTAGCGGGGGGGCCCCCCGGGGAGCTGTTTTTT.

This clonotype was observed at least ten times. The chain has TRBV11-2 and TRBJ1-2; D perhaps matches TRBD1 (6 bases). With 5 bases removed from V and 8 bases from J, the gap between germline ends came to 12 bases. Germline assignment: CDR1 SGHAT and CDR2 FQNNGV. The CDR3 spans 12 residues. CDR3 residues: CASSPQGKGYTF. The CDR3 DNA reads as TGTGCCAGCAGCCCTCAGGGGAAAGGCTACACCTTC.

This clonotype was counted many times. V gene TRBV7-9 combines with J gene TRBJ1-2, with D tentatively TRBD1 (5 bases). Germline V gene data show CDR1 as SEHNR and CDR2 as FQNEAQ (reference sequence). V lost 8 bases and J lost 4, with 17 bases in between. The CDR3 has 14 residues. This chain's CDR3 is CASSGLAGLYGYTF. The CDR3 DNA reads as TGTGCCAGCTCGGGACTAGCAGGGCTCTATGGCTACACCTTC.

There are many counts of this clonotype. CDR3 region: CASSSWTDQNEKLFF. The CDR3 bases are TGTGCCAGCAGTTCTTGGACAGACCAAAATGAAAAACTGTTTTTT. The rearrangement joins TRBV12-3 or TRBV12-4 to TRBJ1-4, with D perhaps TRBD1 (6 bases). The germline V and J ends were trimmed by 4 bases and 5 bases, with 14 bases remaining between them. This CDR3 is 15 amino acids long.

Details on this clonotype: A much larger clone differs by one base, so this may be a read error. CDR3 in amino acids: CAGSARDRQTSDTQYF. The CDR3 DNA is TGTGCCGGCAGCGCCCGGGACAGGCAAACCTCAGATACGCAGTATTTT. The chain uses TRBV5-8 and TRBJ2-3, with TRBD1 matching 8 bases. In germline, CDR1 is SGHTS, CDR2 YDEGEE. The CDR3 contains 16 residues.

With respect to this clonotype: This could be a read error, since a much larger clone is one nucleotide away. The chain combines TRBV6-8 with TRBJ2-5, with D possibly TRBD1 on 5 matching bases. CDR1 MNHGY and CDR2 SAAAGT come from the germline V gene. This CDR3 region has 13 residues. Trimming removed 6 bases at V and 1 base at J, with 9 bases between. The CDR3 loop reads CASRAGIQETQYF. The CDR3, as DNA: TGTGCCAGCAGAGCAGGGATCCAAGAGACCCAGTACTTC.

This clonotype has at least ten counts. This chain connects TRBV25-1 to TRBJ2-1, with 11 bases that match TRBD2. CDR1 is MGHDK and CDR2 is SYGVNS in the germline V gene. Trimming took 3 bases from V and 5 from J; bases not matched to a gene: 12. This CDR3 contains 18 residues. The CDR3 DNA reads TGTGCCAGCAGTGAGGAGATCCGACTAGCGGGGAAAGACAATGAGCAGTTCTTC. Encoded protein: CASSEEIRLAGKDNEQFF. The full variable domain, rest sourced from reference TRBV25-1 and TRBJ2-1, is EADIYQTPRYLVIGTGKKITLECSQTMGHDKMYWYQQDPGMELHLIHYSYGVNSTEKGDLSSESTVSRIRTEHFPLTLESARPSHTSQYLCASSEEIRLAGKDNEQFFGPGTRLTVL.